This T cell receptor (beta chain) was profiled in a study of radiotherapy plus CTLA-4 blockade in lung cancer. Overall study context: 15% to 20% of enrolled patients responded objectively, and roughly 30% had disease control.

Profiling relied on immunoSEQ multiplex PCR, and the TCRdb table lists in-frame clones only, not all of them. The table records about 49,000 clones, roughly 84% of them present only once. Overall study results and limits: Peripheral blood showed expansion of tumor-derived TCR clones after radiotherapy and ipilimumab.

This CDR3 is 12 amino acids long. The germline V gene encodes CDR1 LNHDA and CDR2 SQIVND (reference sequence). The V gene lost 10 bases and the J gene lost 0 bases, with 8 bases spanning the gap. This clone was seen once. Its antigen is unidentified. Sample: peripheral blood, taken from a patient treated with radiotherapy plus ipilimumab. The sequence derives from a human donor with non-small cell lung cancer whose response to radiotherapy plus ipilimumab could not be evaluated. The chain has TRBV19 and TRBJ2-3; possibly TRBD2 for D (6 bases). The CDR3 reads CATSGSTDTQYF. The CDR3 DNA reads TGTGCCACGAGCGGGAGCACAGATACGCAGTATTTT.